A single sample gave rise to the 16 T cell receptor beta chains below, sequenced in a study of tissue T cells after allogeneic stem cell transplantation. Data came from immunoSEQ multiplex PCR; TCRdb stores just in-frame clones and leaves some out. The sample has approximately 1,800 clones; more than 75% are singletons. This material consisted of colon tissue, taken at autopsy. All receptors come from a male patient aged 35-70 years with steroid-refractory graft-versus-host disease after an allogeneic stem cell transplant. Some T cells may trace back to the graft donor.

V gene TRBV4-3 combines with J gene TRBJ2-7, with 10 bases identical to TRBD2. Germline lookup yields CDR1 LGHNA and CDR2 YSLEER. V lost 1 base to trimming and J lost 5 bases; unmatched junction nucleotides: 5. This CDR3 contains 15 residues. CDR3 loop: CASSQGTSGLDEQYF. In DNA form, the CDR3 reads TGCGCCAGCAGCCAAGGGACTAGCGGATTGGACGAGCAGTACTTC.

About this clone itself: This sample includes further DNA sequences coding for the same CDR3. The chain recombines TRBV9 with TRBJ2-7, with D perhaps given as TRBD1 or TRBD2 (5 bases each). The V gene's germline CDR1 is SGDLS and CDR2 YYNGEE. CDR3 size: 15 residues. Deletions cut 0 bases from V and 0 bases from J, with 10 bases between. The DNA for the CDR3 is TGTGCCAGCAGCGTAGGAGGGGAGAGCTCCTACGAGCAGTACTTC. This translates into CASSVGGESSYEQYF. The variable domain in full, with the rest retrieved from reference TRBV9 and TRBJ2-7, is DSGVTQTPKHLITATGQRVTLRCSPRSGDLSVYWYQQSLDQGLQFLIQYYNGEERAKGNILERFSAQQFPDLHSELNLSSLELGDSALYFCASSVGGESSYEQYFGPGTRLTVT.

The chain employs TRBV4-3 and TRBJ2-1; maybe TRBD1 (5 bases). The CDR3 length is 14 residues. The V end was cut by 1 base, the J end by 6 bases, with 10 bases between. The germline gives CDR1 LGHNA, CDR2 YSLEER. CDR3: CASSQGVQVNEQFF. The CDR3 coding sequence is TGCGCCAGCAGCCAAGGGGTACAGGTCAATGAGCAGTTCTTC.

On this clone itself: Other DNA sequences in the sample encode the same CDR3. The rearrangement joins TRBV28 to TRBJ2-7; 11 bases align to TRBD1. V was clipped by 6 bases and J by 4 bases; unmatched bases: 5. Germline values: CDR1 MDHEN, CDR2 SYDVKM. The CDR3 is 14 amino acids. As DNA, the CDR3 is TGTGCCAGCAGAGATGGGACAGGGGGTTACGAGCAGTACTTC. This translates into CASRDGTGGYEQYF.

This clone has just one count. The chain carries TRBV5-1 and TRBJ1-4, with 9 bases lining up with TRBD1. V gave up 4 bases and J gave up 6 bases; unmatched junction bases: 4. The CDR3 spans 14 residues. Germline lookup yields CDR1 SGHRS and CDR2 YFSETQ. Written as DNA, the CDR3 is TGCGCCAGCAGCAACGACAGGGGGGATGAAAAACTGTTTTTT. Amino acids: CASSNDRGDEKLFF.

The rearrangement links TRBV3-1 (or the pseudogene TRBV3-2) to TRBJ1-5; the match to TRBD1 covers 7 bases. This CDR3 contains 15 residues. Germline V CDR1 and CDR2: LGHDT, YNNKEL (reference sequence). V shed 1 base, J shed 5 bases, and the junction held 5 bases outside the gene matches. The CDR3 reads CASSQVSGGDQPQHF. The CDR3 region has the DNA TGTGCCAGCAGCCAAGTGTCAGGGGGGGATCAGCCCCAGCATTTT.

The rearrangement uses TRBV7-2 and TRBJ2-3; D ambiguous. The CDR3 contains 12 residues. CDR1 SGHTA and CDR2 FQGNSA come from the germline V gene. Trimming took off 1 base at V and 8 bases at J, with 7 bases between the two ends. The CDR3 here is CASSLGLGTQYF. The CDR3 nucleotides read TGTGCCAGCAGCTTAGGGTTAGGTACGCAGTATTTT.

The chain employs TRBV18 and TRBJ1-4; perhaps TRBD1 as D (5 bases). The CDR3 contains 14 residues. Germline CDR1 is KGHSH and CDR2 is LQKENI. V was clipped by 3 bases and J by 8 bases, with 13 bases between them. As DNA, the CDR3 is TGTGCCAGCTCACCGCCCGGGGGTCTCGAAAAACTGTTTTTT. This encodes CASSPPGGLEKLFF.

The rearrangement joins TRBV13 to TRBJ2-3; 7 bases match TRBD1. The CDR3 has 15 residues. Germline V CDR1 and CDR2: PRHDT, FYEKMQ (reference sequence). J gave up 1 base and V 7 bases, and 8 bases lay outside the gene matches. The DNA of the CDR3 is TGTGCCAGCATAGAAAGGGGGCATGGCACAGATACGCAGTATTTT. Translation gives CASIERGHGTDTQYF.

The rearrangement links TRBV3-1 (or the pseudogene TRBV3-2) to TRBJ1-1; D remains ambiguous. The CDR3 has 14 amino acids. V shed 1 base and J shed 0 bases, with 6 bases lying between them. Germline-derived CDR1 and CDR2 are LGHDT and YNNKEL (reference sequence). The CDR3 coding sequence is TGTGCCAGCAGCCAAGCAGCTATGAACACTGAAGCTTTCTTT. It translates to CASSQAAMNTEAFF.

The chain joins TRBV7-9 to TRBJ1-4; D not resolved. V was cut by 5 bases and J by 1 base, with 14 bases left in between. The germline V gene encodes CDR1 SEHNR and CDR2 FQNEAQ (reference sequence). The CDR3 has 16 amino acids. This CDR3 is CASSLLGGGTNEKLFF. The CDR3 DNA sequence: TGTGCCAGCAGCCTACTCGGAGGAGGAACTAATGAAAAACTGTTTTTT.

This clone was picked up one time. DNA of the CDR3: TGCGCCAGCAGCCGACGCTTGGACGGGGGCACAGATACGCAGTATTTT. This translates into CASSRRLDGGTDTQYF. The V and J genes are TRBV4-1 and TRBJ2-3; weak D call: TRBD2 (5 bases). V lost 4 bases and J 1 base, leaving 15 bases between the germline ends. From germline, CDR1 is MGHRA and CDR2 YSYEKL. There are 16 residues in the CDR3.

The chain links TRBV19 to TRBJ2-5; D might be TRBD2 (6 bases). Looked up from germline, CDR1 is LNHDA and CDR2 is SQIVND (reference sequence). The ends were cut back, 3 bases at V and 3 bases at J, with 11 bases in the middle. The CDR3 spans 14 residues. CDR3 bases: TGTGCCAGTAGTATTTTGGGGGGAGAAGAGACCCAGTACTTC. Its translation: CASSILGGEETQYF.

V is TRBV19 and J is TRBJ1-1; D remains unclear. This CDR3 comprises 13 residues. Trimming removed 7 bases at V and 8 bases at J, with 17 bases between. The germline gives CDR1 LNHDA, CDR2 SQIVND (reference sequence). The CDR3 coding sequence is TGTGCCAGTACTCCCTTTGGCCCTCGAGAAGCTTTCTTT. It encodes CASTPFGPREAFF.

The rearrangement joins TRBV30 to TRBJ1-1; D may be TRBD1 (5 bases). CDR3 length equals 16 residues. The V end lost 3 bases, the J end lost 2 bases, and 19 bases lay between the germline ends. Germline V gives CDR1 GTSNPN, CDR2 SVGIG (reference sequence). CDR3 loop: CAWSAWPAGLNTEAFF. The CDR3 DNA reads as TGTGCCTGGAGCGCCTGGCCCGCAGGGCTAAACACTGAAGCTTTCTTT.

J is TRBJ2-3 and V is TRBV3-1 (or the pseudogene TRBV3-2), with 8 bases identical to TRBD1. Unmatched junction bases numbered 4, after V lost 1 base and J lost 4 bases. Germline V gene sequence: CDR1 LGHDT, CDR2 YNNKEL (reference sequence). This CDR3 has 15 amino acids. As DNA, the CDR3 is TGTGCCAGCAGCCAAGTGACAGGGGTCGCAGATACGCAGTATTTT. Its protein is CASSQVTGVADTQYF.